The clone carrying this TCR beta chain was seen only a few times. The PCR ran on 60 Vbeta and 13 Jbeta primers. Generated by immunoSEQ multiplex PCR, the TCRdb table keeps only in-frame clones and is missing some. The table lists a few hundred thousand clones, about 77% of them singletons. This sample was included in a study of cytomegalovirus exposure and HLA in healthy donors. From germline, CDR1 is SGHTA and CDR2 FQGTGA. Trimming took off 2 bases at V and 1 base at J, with 8 bases between the two ends. The CDR3 is made up of 15 amino acids. The specimen was PBMCs. This chain uses TRBV7-3 with TRBJ2-2, with D perhaps matching TRBD1 (7 bases). This TCR derives from a woman in her thirties in good health and CMV-seronegative. The CDR3 nucleotides are TGTGCCAGCAGCTTACAGGGGGGGAACACCGGGGAGCTGTTTTTT. Translated: CASSLQGGNTGELFF.